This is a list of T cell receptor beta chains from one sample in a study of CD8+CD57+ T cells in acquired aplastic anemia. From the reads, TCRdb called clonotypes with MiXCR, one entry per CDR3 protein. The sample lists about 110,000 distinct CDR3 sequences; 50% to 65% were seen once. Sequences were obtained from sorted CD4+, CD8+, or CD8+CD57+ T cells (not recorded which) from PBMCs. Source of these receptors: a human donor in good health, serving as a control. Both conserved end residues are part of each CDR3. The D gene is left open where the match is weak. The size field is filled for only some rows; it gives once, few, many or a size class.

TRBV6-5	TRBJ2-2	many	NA	CASSSASGVGELFF	TGTGCCAGCAGTAGCGCGAGTGGGGTCGGGGAGCTGTTTTTT
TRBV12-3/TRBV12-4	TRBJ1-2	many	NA	CASSLARWDGYTF	TGTGCCAGCAGTTTAGCCAGGTGGGATGGCTACACCTTC
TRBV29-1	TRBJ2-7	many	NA	CSVDDREGPYEQYF	TGCAGCGTTGACGACAGGGAGGGTCCCTACGAGCAGTACTTC
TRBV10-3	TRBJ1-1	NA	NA	CASSYSGSSEAFF	TGTGCCAGCAGTTACTCGGGGTCATCTGAAGCTTTCTTT
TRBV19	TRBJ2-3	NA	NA	CASSPGAGTDTQYF	TGTGCCAGTAGTCCCGGGGCGGGCACAGATACGCAGTATTTT
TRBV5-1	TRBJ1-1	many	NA	CASSLAGTNTEAFF	TGCGCCAGCAGCTTGGCCGGGACGAACACTGAAGCTTTCTTT
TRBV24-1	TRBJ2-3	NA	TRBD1	CATSDGTGVGADTQYF	TGTGCCACCAGTGACGGGACAGGGGTCGGAGCAGATACGCAGTATTTT
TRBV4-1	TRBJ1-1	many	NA	CASSQMPGLQNTEAFF	TGCGCCAGCAGCCAAATGCCGGGACTCCAGAACACTGAAGCTTTCTTT
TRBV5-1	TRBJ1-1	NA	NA	CASSRGWGTEAFF	TGCGCCAGCAGCCGGGGCTGGGGAACTGAAGCTTTCTTT
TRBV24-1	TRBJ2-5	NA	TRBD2	CATSDWTSGGETQYF	TGTGCCACCAGTGATTGGACTAGCGGGGGTGAGACCCAGTACTTC
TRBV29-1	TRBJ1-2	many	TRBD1	CSTRRQGEYGYTF	TGCAGCACCCGAAGACAGGGCGAGTATGGCTACACCTTC
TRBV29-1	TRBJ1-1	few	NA	CSVVKDMNTEAFF	TGCAGCGTTGTTAAGGACATGAACACTGAAGCTTTCTTT
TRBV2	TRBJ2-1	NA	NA	CASSGLESGSNEQFF	TGTGCCAGCAGTGGACTAGAGAGTGGATCCAATGAGCAGTTCTTC
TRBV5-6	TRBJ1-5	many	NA	CASSLPGPDQPQHF	TGTGCCAGCAGCTTGCCAGGGCCCGATCAGCCCCAGCATTTT
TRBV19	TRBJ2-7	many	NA	CASSGLSGTAAYEQYF	TGTGCCAGTAGCGGTCTCTCCGGGACCGCCGCCTACGAGCAGTACTTC
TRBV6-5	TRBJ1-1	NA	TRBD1	CASSLSTGGNTEAFF	TGTGCCAGCAGCCTCTCGACAGGGGGTAATACTGAAGCTTTCTTT
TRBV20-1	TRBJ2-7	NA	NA	CSARATGWDEQYF	TGCAGTGCTAGGGCCACAGGTTGGGACGAGCAGTACTTC
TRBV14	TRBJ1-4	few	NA	CASSQGGASGEKLFF	TGTGCCAGCAGCCAAGGGGGGGCAAGTGGTGAAAAACTGTTTTTT
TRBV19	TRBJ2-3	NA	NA	CASMGPQASDTQYF	TGTGCCAGTATGGGGCCGCAGGCATCGGATACGCAGTATTTT
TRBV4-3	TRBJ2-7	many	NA	CASSQDRQVLYEQYF	TGCGCCAGCAGCCAAGATCGGCAGGTTCTCTACGAGCAGTACTTC
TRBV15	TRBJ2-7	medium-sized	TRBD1	CATSRGTGQNYEQYF	TGTGCCACCAGCAGAGGGACAGGGCAGAACTACGAGCAGTACTTC
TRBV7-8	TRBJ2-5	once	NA	CASSPGSGWEAQYF	TGTGCCAGCAGCCCCGGGTCGGGATGGGAGGCCCAGTACTTC
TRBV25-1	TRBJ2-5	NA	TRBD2	CASRGLAGRLQETQYF	TGTGCCAGCAGAGGACTAGCGGGACGACTCCAAGAGACCCAGTACTTC